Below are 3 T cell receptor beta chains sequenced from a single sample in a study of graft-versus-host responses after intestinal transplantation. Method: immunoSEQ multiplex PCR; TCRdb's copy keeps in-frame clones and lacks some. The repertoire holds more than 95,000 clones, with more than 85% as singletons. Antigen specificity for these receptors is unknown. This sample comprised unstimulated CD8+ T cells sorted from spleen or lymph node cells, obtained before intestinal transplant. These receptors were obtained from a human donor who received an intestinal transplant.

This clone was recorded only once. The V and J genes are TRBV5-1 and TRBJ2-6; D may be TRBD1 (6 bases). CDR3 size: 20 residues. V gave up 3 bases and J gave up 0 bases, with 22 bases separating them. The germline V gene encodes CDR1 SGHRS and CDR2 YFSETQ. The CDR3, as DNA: TGCGCCAGCAGCTGGGGGTTCCCGGGACACCGAAGCTCTGGGGCCAACGTCCTGACTTTC. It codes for CASSWGFPGHRSSGANVLTF. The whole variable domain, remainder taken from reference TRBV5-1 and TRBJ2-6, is KAGVTQTPRYLIKTRGQQVTLSCSPISGHRSVSWYQQTPGQGLQFLFEYFSETQRNKGNFPGRFSGRQFSNSRSEMNVSTLELGDSALYLCASSWGFPGHRSSGANVLTFGAGSRLTVL.

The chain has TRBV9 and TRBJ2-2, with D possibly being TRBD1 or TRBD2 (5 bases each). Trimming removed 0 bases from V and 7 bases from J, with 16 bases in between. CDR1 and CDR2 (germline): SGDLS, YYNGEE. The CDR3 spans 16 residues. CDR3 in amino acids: CASSVAGTAGLGELFF. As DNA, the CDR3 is TGTGCCAGCAGCGTAGCTGGGACCGCGGGTCTCGGGGAGCTGTTTTTT.

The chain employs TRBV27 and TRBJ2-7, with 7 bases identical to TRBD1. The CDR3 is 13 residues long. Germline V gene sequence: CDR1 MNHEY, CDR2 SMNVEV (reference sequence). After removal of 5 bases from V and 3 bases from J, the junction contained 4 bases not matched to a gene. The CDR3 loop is CASSLGTDYEQYF. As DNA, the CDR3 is TGTGCCAGCAGTCTCGGGACAGACTACGAGCAGTACTTC.